The rows below give T cell receptor beta chains drawn from one sample of a study of blood T cell repertoires in COVID-19. Method: immunoSEQ multiplex PCR; TCRdb's copy keeps in-frame clones and lacks some. The sample includes fewer than 500,000 clones, 80% to 90% of them seen just once. Sequenced: peripheral blood. The receptor set was obtained from a woman aged 25 to 39 with acute or convalescent COVID-19. The CDR3 runs from the conserved cysteine through the conserved F or W. The order of the fields is V gene, CDR3 length, J gene, CDR3 protein.

TRBV2	18	TRBJ1-2	CASSESIDRVEANYGYTF
TRBV27	13	TRBJ2-3	CASSSLSTDTQYF
TRBV5-8	16	TRBJ2-1	CASSNRDRGFYNEQFF
TRBV2	14	TRBJ2-1	CASSRLLSYNEQFF
TRBV6-4	14	TRBJ1-5	CASSARHGNQPQHF
TRBV28	16	TRBJ1-1	CASSSRGRAWKTEAFF
TRBV6-5	15	TRBJ2-3	CASSSWGQGTDTQYF
TRBV4-1	15	TRBJ2-1	CASSQGPGGYNEQFF
TRBV28	14	TRBJ2-3	CASSIRGFTDTQYF
TRBV10-3	14	TRBJ2-3	CAISTGVEGDTQYF
TRBV5-8	13	TRBJ2-5	CASSLAGGGTQYF
TRBV28	17	TRBJ1-5	CASIKAQGARNNQPQHF
TRBV7-2	15	TRBJ1-2	CASSLDPEPNYGYTF
TRBV28	16	TRBJ2-1	CASSLSSGGQYNEQFF
TRBV11-2	15	TRBJ1-4	CASSFAGFEPAKLFF
TRBV28	15	TRBJ2-7	CASSSPSGGNDEQYF
TRBV7-9	15	TRBJ2-1	CASSFLAGGPNEQFF
TRBV23-1	15	TRBJ2-4	CASSQATGLANIQYF
TRBV6-1	15	TRBJ2-1	CASSEGTGVYNEQFF
TRBV6-6	14	TRBJ1-6	CASSYRGSNSPLHF
TRBV19	15	TRBJ2-1	CASSIVQLGNNEQFF
TRBV19	13	TRBJ1-5	CASKTGYDQPQHF
TRBV6-6	15	TRBJ2-3	CASALAGGLTDTQYF
TRBV9	15	TRBJ2-7	CASSATSGANYEQYF
TRBV6-5	16	TRBJ1-2	CASSYQGQGPAYGYTF
TRBV30	12	TRBJ2-5	CAWSQRKETQYF
TRBV27	14	TRBJ1-5	CASSTRGSNQPQHF
TRBV10-2	15	TRBJ1-6	CASSEIGSYNSPLHF
TRBV24-1	16	TRBJ2-5	CATSDPASGGKETQYF
TRBV10-3	14	TRBJ1-1	CAISEGGSNTEAFF
TRBV29-1	14	TRBJ2-7	CSVEGQGGSYEQYF
TRBV30	13	TRBJ1-5	CAWSAAGYQPQHF
TRBV28	14	TRBJ2-1	CASRGQGARNEQFF
TRBV7-3	13	TRBJ1-1	CASSTGMNTEAFF
TRBV7-2	13	TRBJ1-2	CASSLEGRFGYTF
TRBV5-4	13	TRBJ2-5	CASSSRPQGTQYF
TRBV2	13	TRBJ2-3	CASSSQSTDTQYF
TRBV5-1	14	TRBJ1-1	CASSRMGANTEAFF
TRBV7-3	16	TRBJ2-3	CASSSGLAGGGDTQYF
TRBV19	14	TRBJ2-7	CASSAGTGTYEQYF
TRBV6-6	20	TRBJ2-1	CASSRDGTSGGLAPYNEQFF
TRBV11-2	14	TRBJ2-5	CASSLRPGGETQYF
TRBV2	18	TRBJ2-1	CASGQGKRVLRGGNEQFF
TRBV28	14	TRBJ2-2	CASSYGQVDGELFF
TRBV4-2	15	TRBJ2-1	CASSQGTSGDNEQFF
TRBV12-3/TRBV12-4	12	TRBJ1-2	CASKGQSYGYTF
TRBV4-1	17	TRBJ1-4	CASSQDRGGRTNEKLFF
TRBV7-2	16	TRBJ2-2	CASSFGGGLNTGELFF